The present T cell receptor beta chain was sequenced within a study of T cells in lung cancer brain metastases. Genomic DNA input was roughly 2.24 to 4.92 ug, equal within pairs. The repertoire was sequenced with immunoSEQ multiplex PCR; TCRdb's copy has only in-frame clones and lacks some. Of about 1,900 clones listed, 80% to 90% are singletons. Germline V gives CDR1 GTSNPN, CDR2 SVGIG (reference sequence). CDR3 length equals 11 residues. The V and J ends lost 6 bases and 6 bases, in that order; junction bases with no gene match: 4. No patient had a history of multiple malignancies, as such patients were excluded. This clone was seen just once.

The receptor comes from a woman between 45 and 65 years old with non-small cell lung cancer that had spread to the brain. This chain links TRBV30 with TRBJ1-1, with TRBD1 identical over 7 bases. Sample: tumor tissue from a brain metastasis. The CDR3 DNA reads TGTGCCTGTGACAGGGTGGCTGAAGCTTTCTTT. Protein sequence: CACDRVAEAFF. Drawing the rest from reference TRBV30 and TRBJ1-1, the complete variable domain is SQTIHQWPATLVQPVGSPLSLECTVEGTSNPNLYWYRQAAGRGLQLLFYSVGIGQISSEVPQNLSASRPQDRQFILSSKKLLLSDSGFYLCACDRVAEAFFGQGTRLTVV.